This T cell receptor beta chain was retrieved from a study of human T cells and chemical hapten exposure. Total RNA extraction was carried out from unfractionated whole blood. The table lists this clonotype with a few counts. As yet, its antigen is unknown. Authors' processing steps: Per sample, the median was around 100,000 TCRs, with values from roughly 25,000 to 750,000. MiXCR, run by TCRdb on the 5' RACE reads, gives a single entry per CDR3 protein. These V and J calls originate from TCRdb's pipeline instead of the authors' own analysis. Here the sample spans under 150,000 distinct CDR3 sequences, 15% to 20% being singletons. General observations from the study: Sensitizing with DPC caused no change in TCRs above 1 in 1000 frequency.

This receptor was identified in a human donor in good health.

The CDR3 bases are TGCAGTGCTAGGCCTATCGAGAAAGCTTTCTTT. The encoded protein is CSARPIEKAFF. The rearrangement links TRBV20-1 to TRBJ1-1; no clear D gene. The CDR3 is made up of 11 amino acids. The V gene's germline CDR1 is DFQATT and CDR2 SNEGSKA (reference sequence). V lost 3 bases and J lost 9, with 11 bases in between.